The T cell receptor (beta chain) under discussion was sequenced for a study of a mutant IDH1 vaccine in newly diagnosed glioma. Study-level information: Vaccinations, eight in total, occurred in weeks 1, 3, 5, 7, 11, 15, 19, 23.

In regard to this clone: The antigen remains unidentified.

Time point given: week 5, during vaccination. Doses consisted of 300 ug of mutant IDH1 20-mer peptide each, paired with topical imiquimod. Study-wide results and caveats: No link was apparently found between pseudoprogression and changes in top peripheral T cell clonotypes.

Trimming took 4 bases from V and 5 from J; bases not matched to a gene: 8. This CDR3 has 15 amino acids. Germline CDR1 SGHDT, CDR2 YYEEEE. The assay was immunoSEQ multiplex PCR, and TCRdb's table has in-frame clones only and misses some. The sample lists 40,000 to 50,000 clones, over 75% occurring once. The sequenced sample was PBMCs, obtained from a glioma patient whose treatment included an IDH1 peptide vaccine. This TCR derives from a man aged 40-50 years with glioma. The rearrangement joins TRBV5-6 to TRBJ1-4; 7 nucleotides match TRBD1. In DNA, the CDR3 is TGTGCCAGCAGCCTTGGAGGGGGCCCGAATGAAAAACTGTTTTTT. Its protein product is CASSLGGGPNEKLFF.